This is a list of T cell receptor beta chains from one sample in a study of metastatic and nonmetastatic thyroid tumors. Via MiXCR, TCRdb re-called the PCR reads. Of roughly 30,000 clones listed, about 15% are singletons. The sample was blood. These receptors were collected from a female donor with papillary thyroid cancer or a benign thyroid nodule (not recorded which). Some clones in this sample may be carry-over from other donors' samples. The CDR3 runs from the conserved cysteine through the conserved F or W. A D gene is named only where the DNA matches it firmly. Clone size is stated in some rows and not others, as once, few, many or a class when expanded.

clone_size	v_call	d_call	j_call	cdr3_aa	cdr3_nt
many	TRBV20-1	-	TRBJ2-1	CSAQRLSYNEQFF	TGCAGTGCGCAGCGGTTATCCTACAATGAGCAGTTCTTC
many	TRBV19	TRBD1	TRBJ2-1	CASSTRDRARSYNEQFF	TGTGCCAGTAGTACCCGGGACAGGGCGCGGTCCTACAATGAGCAGTTCTTC
-	TRBV20-1	-	TRBJ2-5	CSARGEPRGKETQYF	TGCAGTGCTAGAGGGGAGCCTAGAGGCAAAGAGACCCAGTACTTC
many	TRBV20-1	TRBD1	TRBJ1-2	CSARGTGNNYGYTF	TGCAGTGCTAGGGGGACAGGGAATAACTATGGCTACACCTTC
many	TRBV28	-	TRBJ1-5	CASSSPAGVGQPQHF	TGTGCCAGCAGTTCCCCGGCTGGGGTTGGGCAGCCCCAGCATTTT
many	TRBV5-1	-	TRBJ2-5	CASSTTSSETQYF	TGCGCCAGCAGCACCACTAGCTCAGAGACCCAGTACTTC
-	TRBV20-1	-	TRBJ1-2	CSARDLTAENYGYTF	TGCAGTGCTAGAGATCTGACAGCGGAAAACTATGGCTACACCTTC
many	TRBV28	-	TRBJ2-7	CASRVGLSYEQYF	TGTGCCAGCAGGGTAGGGCTCTCCTACGAGCAGTACTTC
few	TRBV28	-	TRBJ1-2	CASSLVRGLYCGYTF	TGTGCCAGCAGTTTAGTCCGGGGCTTGTACTGTGGCTACACCTTC
many	TRBV20-1	-	TRBJ1-1	CSASLPGARTEAFF	TGCAGTGCTAGTTTGCCGGGGGCGAGGACTGAAGCTTTCTTT
many	TRBV20-1	-	TRBJ2-1	CSPGAEQFF	TGCAGTCCGGGGGCAGAGCAGTTCTTC
many	TRBV11-3	-	TRBJ2-1	CASSLEHNEQFF	TGTGCCAGCAGCTTAGAACACAATGAGCAGTTCTTC
many	TRBV28	-	TRBJ1-4	CASTTRLSGAEKLFF	TGTGCCAGCACCACCCGGTTATCCGGGGCTGAAAAACTGTTTTTT
-	TRBV12-3/TRBV12-4	-	TRBJ2-1	CASSKNPGRNNEQFF	TGTGCCAGCAGTAAGAACCCGGGACGAAACAATGAGCAGTTCTTC
medium-sized	TRBV27	-	TRBJ1-6	CASSLPRGYTYNSPLHF	TGTGCCAGCAGTTTACCCCGTGGGTACACCTATAATTCACCCCTCCACTTT
medium-sized	TRBV28	-	TRBJ2-7	CASSFEGFGYEQYF	TGTGCCAGCAGTTTTGAGGGCTTCGGCTACGAGCAGTACTTC
-	TRBV20-1	-	TRBJ1-6	CTLSRGPSPLHF	TGCACCCTATCCCGGGGGCCTTCACCCCTCCACTTT
many	TRBV6-5	TRBD1	TRBJ1-5	CASSYTTGVDQPQHF	TGTGCCAGCAGTTACACTACAGGGGTGGATCAGCCCCAGCATTTT
-	TRBV4-1	-	TRBJ2-3	CASSQDMGPADTQYF	TGCGCCAGCAGCCAAGACATGGGCCCCGCAGATACGCAGTATTTT
many	TRBV7-9	-	TRBJ2-3	CASSLRDITDTQYF	TGTGCCAGCAGCTTAAGGGACATCACAGATACGCAGTATTTT
few	TRBV6-2/TRBV6-3	TRBD2	TRBJ2-7	CASTPTSGGYEQYF	TGTGCCAGCACCCCGACTAGCGGGGGATACGAGCAGTACTTC
many	TRBV6-1	-	TRBJ1-1	CASSESRVRVNTEAFF	TGTGCCAGCAGTGAAAGCAGGGTTAGAGTAAACACTGAAGCTTTCTTT
few	TRBV6-4	TRBD1	TRBJ1-2	CASSQGAGGVYGYTF	TGTGCCAGCAGTCAGGGGGCAGGGGGCGTCTATGGCTACACCTTC
-	TRBV11-2	TRBD1	TRBJ1-4	CASRKPGQGIREKLFF	TGTGCCAGCAGAAAACCGGGACAGGGGATTCGTGAAAAACTGTTTTTT
many	TRBV19	-	TRBJ2-5	CASSINTLGETQYF	TGTGCCAGTAGTATAAATACGTTGGGAGAGACCCAGTACTTC
-	TRBV20-1	TRBD1	TRBJ2-7	CSARWDRAPSYEQYF	TGCAGTGCTAGGTGGGACAGGGCTCCCTCCTACGAGCAGTACTTC
many	TRBV15	-	TRBJ2-7	CATSRVGVEQYF	TGTGCCACCAGCAGAGTCGGGGTGGAGCAGTACTTC
many	TRBV11-2	-	TRBJ2-5	CASSSEPKETQYF	TGTGCCAGCAGCTCCGAACCCAAAGAGACCCAGTACTTC
many	TRBV19	TRBD2	TRBJ2-1	CASSLLAGEDEQFF	TGTGCCAGTAGTCTGCTAGCGGGAGAGGATGAGCAGTTCTTC
many	TRBV6-1	-	TRBJ1-5	CASSEDQPQHF	TGTGCCAGCAGTGAAGATCAGCCCCAGCATTTT
-	TRBV3-1	-	TRBJ1-2	CASSQDYKGPRGGYTF	TGTGCCAGCAGCCAAGATTATAAGGGGCCCCGAGGGGGCTACACCTTC
few	TRBV6-2/TRBV6-3	-	TRBJ2-5	CASSPRKETQYF	TGTGCCAGCAGCCCTAGAAAAGAGACCCAGTACTTC
many	TRBV6-2/TRBV6-3	-	TRBJ2-2	CASSYSFWLNTGELFF	TGTGCCAGCAGTTACTCTTTTTGGTTGAACACCGGGGAGCTGTTTTTT
-	TRBV9	-	TRBJ2-6	CASSVDPGGSPSGANVLTF	TGTGCCAGCAGCGTAGACCCCGGGGGTTCGCCTTCTGGGGCCAACGTCCTGACTTTC
many	TRBV3-1	-	TRBJ1-1	CASSPGRRTLNTEAFF	TGTGCCAGCAGCCCTGGAAGGAGAACCCTGAACACTGAAGCTTTCTTT
-	TRBV6-8	-	TRBJ2-5	CASSYSGGRRTYQETQYF	TGTGCCAGCAGTTACTCTGGGGGAAGGCGAACGTACCAAGAGACCCAGTACTTC
few	TRBV7-9	-	TRBJ1-2	CASSSSAPSGGYTF	TGTGCCAGCAGCTCCTCGGCACCATCAGGCGGCTACACCTTC
medium-sized	TRBV10-3	-	TRBJ2-7	CAISLPNLNEQYF	TGTGCCATCAGCCTACCCAACCTCAACGAGCAGTACTTC
many	TRBV19	-	TRBJ1-2	CARGPLLQGGYGYTF	TGTGCCAGAGGCCCCCTCCTTCAGGGTGGATATGGCTACACCTTC
many	TRBV5-6	-	TRBJ2-7	CASSSGTENLGQYF	TGTGCCAGCAGCTCTGGGACGGAAAACTTGGGTCAGTACTTC
-	TRBV20-1	TRBD2	TRBJ2-7	CSAPGTIRALDEQYF	TGCAGTGCTCCCGGGACTATCCGAGCTTTGGACGAGCAGTACTTC
many	TRBV7-7	-	TRBJ2-5	CASSLARGGETQYF	TGTGCTAGCAGCTTAGCTCGGGGTGGAGAGACCCAGTACTTC
medium-sized	TRBV6-1	TRBD1	TRBJ1-6	CASSSEGDRGSPLHF	TGTGCCAGCAGCTCAGAAGGAGACAGGGGTTCACCCCTCCACTTT
many	TRBV11-1	TRBD2	TRBJ2-7	CASTGRNKAGGPLEQYF	TGTGCCAGCACGGGGAGGAACAAAGCGGGAGGGCCGCTCGAGCAGTACTTC
many	TRBV7-8	TRBD1	TRBJ1-1	CASSLLNRGRRNTEAFF	TGTGCCAGCAGCTTATTGAACAGGGGGCGCAGGAACACTGAAGCTTTCTTT
many	TRBV4-2	-	TRBJ2-3	CASREELNPGSTDTQYF	TGTGCCAGCAGGGAGGAACTAAACCCAGGAAGCACAGATACGCAGTATTTT
-	TRBV20-1	-	TRBJ1-6	CSAKGGHYNSPLHF	TGCAGTGCTAAGGGAGGCCATTATAATTCACCCCTCCACTTT
many	TRBV7-2	-	TRBJ1-5	CASSLMQGSQPQHF	TGTGCCAGCAGCTTAATGCAGGGATCGCAGCCCCAGCATTTT
many	TRBV20-1	-	TRBJ2-1	CSASPGTPYGNEQFF	TGCAGTGCTAGTCCCGGGACTCCCTACGGCAATGAGCAGTTCTTC
once	TRBV20-1	-	TRBJ1-1	CSANGSSASRGTEAFF	TGCAGTGCCAACGGGAGCAGCGCATCCCGGGGAACTGAAGCTTTCTTT
-	TRBV2	-	TRBJ2-7	CASRRSEDYEQYF	TGTGCCAGCAGGCGGAGCGAAGACTACGAGCAGTACTTC
many	TRBV29-1	-	TRBJ2-6	CSVWANVLTF	TGCAGCGTCTGGGCCAACGTCCTGACTTTC
-	TRBV4-1	-	TRBJ1-1	CASSQGVAYTEAFF	TGCGCCAGCAGCCAAGGGGTTGCGTACACTGAAGCTTTCTTT
many	TRBV11-2	-	TRBJ1-3	CASSLDRLGQPSGNTIYF	TGTGCCAGCAGCTTAGATCGGCTAGGACAGCCCTCTGGAAACACCATATATTTT
many	TRBV2	-	TRBJ1-2	CASSEDRVNSYTF	TGTGCCAGCAGTGAAGACAGGGTAAATAGCTACACCTTC